This T cell receptor (beta chain) was retrieved from a study of T cell repertoires in cytomegalovirus infection (dated by TCRdb to the late 2010s). Broadly, across the study: Recently identified HLA-C-restricted CMV epitopes, whose presentation resists viral immunomodulation, were targeted by peptide stimulations together with well-studied HLA-B-restricted epitopes. Donor HLA type was relevant to the analysis, because carriage of CMV infection together with the matching HLA type was indicated by public TCR beta signatures.

The instrument given in TCRdb is Illumina HiSeq 1500. TCRdb reran the public reads through fastp at Q25 and MiXCR, keeping productive beta chains. Every CDR3 protein is listed once, alongside the most common genes and DNA of its rows. The sample has hundreds of thousands of distinct CDR3 sequences on record, around a third of them singletons. The ten largest clones represent roughly 20% of the sample. From the germline V gene, CDR1 is MGHRA and CDR2 is YSYEKL. Reading from cysteine to phenylalanine, the CDR3 counts 18 amino acids. The retained sequence is limited to the CDR3, 54 bases, with the frame set at the first base. Trimming costs V 0 bases and J 2 bases, and their ends lie 19 bases apart. This clonotype was seen more than once but under ten times. There is no known antigen for this receptor. The record has no base qualities; no much larger clone is one base away. Paper-wide results and their limitations: In the ex vivo response, HLA-C-restricted CMV-specific TCR beta clonotypes were dominant, and in two of eight donors the single most frequent clonotype came from this HLA-C-restricted group. In both this cohort and an independent roughly 400-donor cohort, the cumulative frequency of public TCR beta family members distinguished carriers of CMV infection plus the relevant HLA type.

The treatment or condition label on this specimen signifies: in vitro stimulation with specific CMV peptide epitopes to enrich CMV-specific T cells. This receptor was obtained from a human donor in good health (CMV status not recorded). Some clones in this sample may be carry-over from other donors' samples. The sequence is built from TRBV4-1 and TRBJ1-2; the D segment could be TRBD1, given 6 matching bases. The sample here was cultured PBMCs, taken from culture after CMV antigen stimulation. The sequenced DNA: TGCGCCAGCAGCCAAGAGGATGACAGGCGGGCATTCAACTATGGCTACACCTTC. Its product reads: CASSQEDDRRAFNYGYTF.